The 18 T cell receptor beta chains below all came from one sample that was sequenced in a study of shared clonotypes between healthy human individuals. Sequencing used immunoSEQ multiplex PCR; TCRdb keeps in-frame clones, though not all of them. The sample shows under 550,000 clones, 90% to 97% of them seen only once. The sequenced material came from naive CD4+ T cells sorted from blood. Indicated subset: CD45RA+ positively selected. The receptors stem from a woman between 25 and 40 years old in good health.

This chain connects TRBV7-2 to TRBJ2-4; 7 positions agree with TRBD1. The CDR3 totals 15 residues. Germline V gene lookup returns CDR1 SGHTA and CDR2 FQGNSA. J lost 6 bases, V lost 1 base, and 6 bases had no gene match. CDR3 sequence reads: CASSLGQGFSNIQYF. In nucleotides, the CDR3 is TGTGCCAGCAGCTTAGGACAGGGTTTCTCAAACATTCAGTACTTC.

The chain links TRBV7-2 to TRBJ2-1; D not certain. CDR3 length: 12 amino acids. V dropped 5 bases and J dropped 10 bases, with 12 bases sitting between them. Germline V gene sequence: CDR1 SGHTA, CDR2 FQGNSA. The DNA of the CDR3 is TGTGCCAGCAGCCTATCATCCTTGGAGCAGTTCTTC. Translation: CASSLSSLEQFF. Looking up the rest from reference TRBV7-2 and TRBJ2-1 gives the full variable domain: GAGVSQSPSNKVTEKGKDVELRCDPISGHTALYWYRQSLGQGLEFLIYFQGNSAPDKSGLPSDRFSAERTGGSVSTLTIQRTQQEDSAVYLCASSLSSLEQFFGPGTRLTVL.

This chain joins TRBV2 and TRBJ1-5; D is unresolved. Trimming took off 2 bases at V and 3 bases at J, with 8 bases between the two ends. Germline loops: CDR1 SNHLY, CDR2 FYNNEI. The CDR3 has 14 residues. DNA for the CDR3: TGTGCCAGCAGTGAAAGGTCTGACAATCAGCCCCAGCATTTT. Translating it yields CASSERSDNQPQHF.

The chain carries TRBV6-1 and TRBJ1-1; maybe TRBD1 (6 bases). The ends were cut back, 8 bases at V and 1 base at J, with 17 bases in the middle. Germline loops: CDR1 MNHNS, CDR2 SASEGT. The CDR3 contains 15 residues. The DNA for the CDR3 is TGTGCCAGCCTCCTCGGCCGGGGGCAGAACACTGAAGCTTTCTTT. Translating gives CASLLGRGQNTEAFF.

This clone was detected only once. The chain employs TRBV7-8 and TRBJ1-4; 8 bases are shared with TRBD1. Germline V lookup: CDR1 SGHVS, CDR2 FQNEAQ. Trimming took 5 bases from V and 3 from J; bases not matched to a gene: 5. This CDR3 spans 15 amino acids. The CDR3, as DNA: TGTGCCAGCAGCCTCGACAGGGGTGCTAATGAAAAACTGTTTTTT. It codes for CASSLDRGANEKLFF.

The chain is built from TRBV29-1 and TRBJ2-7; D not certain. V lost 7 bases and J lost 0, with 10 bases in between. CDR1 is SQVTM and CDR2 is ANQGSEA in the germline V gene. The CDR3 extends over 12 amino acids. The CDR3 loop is CSALTLSYEQYF. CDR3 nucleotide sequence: TGCAGCGCCCTGACGCTCTCCTACGAGCAGTACTTC.

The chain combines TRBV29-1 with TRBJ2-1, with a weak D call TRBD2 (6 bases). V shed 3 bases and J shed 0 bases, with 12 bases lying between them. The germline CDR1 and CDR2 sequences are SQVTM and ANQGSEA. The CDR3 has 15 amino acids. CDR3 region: CSVDGGAHSYNEQFF. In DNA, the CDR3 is TGCAGCGTTGATGGAGGGGCGCACTCCTACAATGAGCAGTTCTTC.

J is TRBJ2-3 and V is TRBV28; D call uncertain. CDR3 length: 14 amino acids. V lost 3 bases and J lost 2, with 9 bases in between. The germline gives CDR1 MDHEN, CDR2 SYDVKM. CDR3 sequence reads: CASSLAAPTDTQYF. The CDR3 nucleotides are TGTGCCAGCAGTTTGGCAGCCCCCACAGATACGCAGTATTTT.

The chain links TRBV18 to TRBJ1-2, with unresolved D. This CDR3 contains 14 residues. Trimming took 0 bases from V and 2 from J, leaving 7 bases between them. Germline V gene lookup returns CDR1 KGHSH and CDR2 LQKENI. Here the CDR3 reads CASSPPGTNYGYTF. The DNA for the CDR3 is TGTGCCAGCTCACCACCGGGAACCAACTATGGCTACACCTTC.

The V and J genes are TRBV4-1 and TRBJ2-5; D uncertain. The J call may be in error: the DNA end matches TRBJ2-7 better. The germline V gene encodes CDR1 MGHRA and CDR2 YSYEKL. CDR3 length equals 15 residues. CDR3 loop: CASSQDFWGSYEQYF. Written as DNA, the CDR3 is TGCGCCAGCAGCCAAGATTTTTGGGGCTCCTACGAGCAGTACTTC.

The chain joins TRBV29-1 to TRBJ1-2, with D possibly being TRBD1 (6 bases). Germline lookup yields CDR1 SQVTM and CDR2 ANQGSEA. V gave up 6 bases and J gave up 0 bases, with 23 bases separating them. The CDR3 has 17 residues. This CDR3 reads CSVLSRGQRTSNYGYTF. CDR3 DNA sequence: TGCAGCGTCCTCAGCCGAGGACAGCGAACGTCTAACTATGGCTACACCTTC.

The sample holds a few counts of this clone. The CDR3 DNA sequence: TGCGCCAGCAGCGGACAGGGAGAATCTGGCTACACCTTC. Protein product: CASSGQGESGYTF. The chain uses TRBV5-1 and TRBJ1-2; 8 bases match TRBD1. The trim removed 4 bases at V and 7 bases at J, leaving 6 bases unmatched. This CDR3 has 13 residues. Per the germline V gene, CDR1 is SGHRS and CDR2 is YFSETQ.

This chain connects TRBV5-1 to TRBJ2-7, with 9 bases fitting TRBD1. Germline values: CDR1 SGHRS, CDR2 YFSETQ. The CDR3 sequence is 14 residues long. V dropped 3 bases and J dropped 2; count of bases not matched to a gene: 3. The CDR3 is CASSWGDRAYEQYF. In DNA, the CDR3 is TGCGCCAGCAGCTGGGGGGACAGGGCCTACGAGCAGTACTTC.

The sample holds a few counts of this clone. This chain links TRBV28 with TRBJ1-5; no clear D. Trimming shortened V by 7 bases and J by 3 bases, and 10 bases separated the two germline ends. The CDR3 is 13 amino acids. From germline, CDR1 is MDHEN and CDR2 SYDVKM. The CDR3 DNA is TGTGCCAGCACGGAGAGATTCAATCAGCCCCAGCATTTT. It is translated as CASTERFNQPQHF.

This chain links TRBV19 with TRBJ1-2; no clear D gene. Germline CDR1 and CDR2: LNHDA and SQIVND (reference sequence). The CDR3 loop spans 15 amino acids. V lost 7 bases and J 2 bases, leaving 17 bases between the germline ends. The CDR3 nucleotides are TGTGCCAGTACCCCGTATAACACGGACAACTATGGCTACACCTTC. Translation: CASTPYNTDNYGYTF. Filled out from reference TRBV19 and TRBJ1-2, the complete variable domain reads DGGITQSPKYLFRKEGQNVTLSCEQNLNHDAMYWYRQDPGQGLRLIYYSQIVNDFQKGDIAEGYSVSREKKESFPLTVTSAQKNPTAFYLCASTPYNTDNYGYTFGSGTRLTVV.

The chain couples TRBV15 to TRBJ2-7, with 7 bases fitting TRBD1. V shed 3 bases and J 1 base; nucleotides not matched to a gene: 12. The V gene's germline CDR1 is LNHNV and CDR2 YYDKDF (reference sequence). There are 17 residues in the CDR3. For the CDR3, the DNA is TGTGCCACCAGCAGCCCCTCTGGGACAGAGAGATCCTACGAGCAGTACTTC. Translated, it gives CATSSPSGTERSYEQYF.

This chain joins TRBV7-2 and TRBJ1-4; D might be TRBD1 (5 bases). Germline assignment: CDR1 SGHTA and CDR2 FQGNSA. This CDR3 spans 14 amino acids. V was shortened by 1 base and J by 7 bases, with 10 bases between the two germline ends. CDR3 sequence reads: CASSLGGTGEKLFF. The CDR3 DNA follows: TGTGCCAGCAGCTTAGGTGGGACTGGTGAAAAACTGTTTTTT.

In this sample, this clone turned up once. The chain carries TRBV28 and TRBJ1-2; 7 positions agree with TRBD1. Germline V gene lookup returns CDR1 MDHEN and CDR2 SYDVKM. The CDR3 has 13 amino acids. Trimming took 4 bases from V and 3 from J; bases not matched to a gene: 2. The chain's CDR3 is CASSSTGHYGYTF. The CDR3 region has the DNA TGTGCCAGCAGTTCGACAGGGCACTATGGCTACACCTTC.